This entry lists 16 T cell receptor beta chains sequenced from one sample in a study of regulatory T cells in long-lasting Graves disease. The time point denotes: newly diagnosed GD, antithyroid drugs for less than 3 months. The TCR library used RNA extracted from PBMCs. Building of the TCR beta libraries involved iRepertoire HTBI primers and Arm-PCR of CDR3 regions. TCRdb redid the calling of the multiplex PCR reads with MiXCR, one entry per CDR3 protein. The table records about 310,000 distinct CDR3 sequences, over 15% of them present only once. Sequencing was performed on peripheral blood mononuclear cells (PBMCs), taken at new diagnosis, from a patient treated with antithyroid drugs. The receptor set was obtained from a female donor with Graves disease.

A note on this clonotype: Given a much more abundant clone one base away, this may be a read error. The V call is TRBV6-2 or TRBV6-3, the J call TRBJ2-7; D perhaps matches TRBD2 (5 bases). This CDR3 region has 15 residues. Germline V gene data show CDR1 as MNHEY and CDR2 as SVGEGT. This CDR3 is CVSSYSISGSYEQYF. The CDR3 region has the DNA TGTGTCAGCAGTTACTCAATTTCGGGGTCCTACGAGCAGTACTTC.

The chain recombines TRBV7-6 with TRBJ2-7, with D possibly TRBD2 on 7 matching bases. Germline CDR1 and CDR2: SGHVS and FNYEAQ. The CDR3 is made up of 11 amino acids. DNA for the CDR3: TGTGCCAGGAGCTCGGGGGGCGAGCGGTACGTC. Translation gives CARSSGGERYV.

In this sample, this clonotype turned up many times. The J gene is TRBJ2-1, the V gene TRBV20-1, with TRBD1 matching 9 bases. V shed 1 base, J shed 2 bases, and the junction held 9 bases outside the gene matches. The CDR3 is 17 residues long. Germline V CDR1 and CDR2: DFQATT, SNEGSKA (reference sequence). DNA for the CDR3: TGCAGTGCTAGAGGCTATCGACAGGGGGAGACCTACAATGAGCAGTTCTTC. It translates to CSARGYRQGETYNEQFF.

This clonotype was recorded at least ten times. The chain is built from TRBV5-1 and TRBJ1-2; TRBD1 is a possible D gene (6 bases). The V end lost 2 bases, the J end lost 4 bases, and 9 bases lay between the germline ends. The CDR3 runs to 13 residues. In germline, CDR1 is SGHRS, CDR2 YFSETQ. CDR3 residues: CASSFTDSYGYTF. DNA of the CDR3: TGCGCCAGCAGCTTTACGGACAGCTATGGCTACACCTTC.

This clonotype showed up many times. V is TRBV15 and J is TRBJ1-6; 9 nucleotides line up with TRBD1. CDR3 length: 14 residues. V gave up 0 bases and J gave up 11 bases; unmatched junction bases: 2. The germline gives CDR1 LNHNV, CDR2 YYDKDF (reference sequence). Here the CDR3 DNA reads TGTGCCACCAGCAGAGAGGGACAGGGTCCACCCCTCCACTTT. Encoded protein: CATSREGQGPPLHF.

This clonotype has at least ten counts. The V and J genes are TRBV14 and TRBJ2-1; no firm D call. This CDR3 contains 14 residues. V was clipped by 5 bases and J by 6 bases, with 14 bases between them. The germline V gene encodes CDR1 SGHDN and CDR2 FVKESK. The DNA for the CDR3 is TGTGCCAGCAGCGGAACAGCTGGGCGCAATGAGCAGTTCTTC. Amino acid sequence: CASSGTAGRNEQFF. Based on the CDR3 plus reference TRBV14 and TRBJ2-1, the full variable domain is EAGVTQFPSHSVIEKGQTVTLRCDPISGHDNLYWYRRVMGKEIKFLLHFVKESKQDESGMPNNRFLAERTGGTYSTLKVQPAELEDSGVYFCASSGTAGRNEQFFGPGTRLTVL.

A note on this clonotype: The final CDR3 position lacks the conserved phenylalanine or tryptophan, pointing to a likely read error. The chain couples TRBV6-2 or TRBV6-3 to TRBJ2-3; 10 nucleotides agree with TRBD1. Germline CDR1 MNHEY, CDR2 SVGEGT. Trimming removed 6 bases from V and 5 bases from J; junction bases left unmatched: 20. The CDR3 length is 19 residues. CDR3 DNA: TGTGCCAGCAGACCATCTGGCCCGGGACAGGGGTTCTGGGGAGATACGCAGTATTCT. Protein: CASRPSGPGQGFWGDTQYS.

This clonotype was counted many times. The chain's CDR3 is CASSFREYSYNEQFF. Here the CDR3 DNA reads TGTGCCAGCAGTTTTAGGGAGTACTCCTACAATGAGCAGTTCTTC. The chain combines TRBV12-3 or TRBV12-4 with TRBJ2-1, with TRBD2 as a possible D gene (5 bases). V lost 3 bases, J lost 0 bases, and 9 bases lay in between. This CDR3 is 15 amino acids long.

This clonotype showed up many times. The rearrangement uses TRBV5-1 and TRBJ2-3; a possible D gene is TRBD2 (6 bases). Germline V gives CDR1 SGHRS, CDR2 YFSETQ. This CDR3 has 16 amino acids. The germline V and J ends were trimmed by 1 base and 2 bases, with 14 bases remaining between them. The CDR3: CASSLMAEGYTDTQYF. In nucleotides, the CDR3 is TGCGCCAGCAGCTTGATGGCGGAGGGGTACACAGATACGCAGTATTTT.

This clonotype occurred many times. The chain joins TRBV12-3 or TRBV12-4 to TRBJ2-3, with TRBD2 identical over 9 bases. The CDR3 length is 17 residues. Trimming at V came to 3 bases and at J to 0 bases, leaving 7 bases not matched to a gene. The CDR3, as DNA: TGTGCCAGCAGTTTTATGGCGGGAGGGACTAGCACAGATACGCAGTATTTT. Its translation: CASSFMAGGTSTDTQYF.

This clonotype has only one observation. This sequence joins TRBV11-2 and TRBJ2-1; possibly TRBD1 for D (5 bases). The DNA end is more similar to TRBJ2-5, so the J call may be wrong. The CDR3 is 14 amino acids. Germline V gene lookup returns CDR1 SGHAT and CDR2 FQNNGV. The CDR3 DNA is TGTGCCAGCAGCTTAGTCAGGGCCCAAGAGACCCAGTACTTC. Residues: CASSLVRAQETQYF.

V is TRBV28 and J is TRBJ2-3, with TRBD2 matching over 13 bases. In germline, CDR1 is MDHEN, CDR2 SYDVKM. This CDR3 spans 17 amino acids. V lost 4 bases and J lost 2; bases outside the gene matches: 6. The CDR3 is CASSSRLAGGHTDTQYF. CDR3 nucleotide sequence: TGTGCCAGCAGTTCACGACTAGCGGGAGGACACACAGATACGCAGTATTTT. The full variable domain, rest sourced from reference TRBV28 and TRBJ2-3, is DVKVTQSSRYLVKRTGEKVFLECVQDMDHENMFWYRQDPGLGLRLIYFSYDVKMKEKGDIPEGYSVSREKKERFSLILESASTNQTSMYLCASSSRLAGGHTDTQYFGPGTRLTVL.

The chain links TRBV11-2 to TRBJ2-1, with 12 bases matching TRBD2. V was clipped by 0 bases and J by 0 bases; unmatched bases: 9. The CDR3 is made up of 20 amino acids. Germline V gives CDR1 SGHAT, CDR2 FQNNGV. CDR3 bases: TGTGCCAGCAGCTTAGACCTCCTAGCGGGAGGGCGGAGCTCCTACAATGAGCAGTTCTTC. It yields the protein CASSLDLLAGGRSSYNEQFF.

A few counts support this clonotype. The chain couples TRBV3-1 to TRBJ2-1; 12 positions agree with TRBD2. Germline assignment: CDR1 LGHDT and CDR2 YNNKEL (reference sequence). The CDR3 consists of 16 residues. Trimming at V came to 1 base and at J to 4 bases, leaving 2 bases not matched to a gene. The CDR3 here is CASSQGGLAGYNEQFF. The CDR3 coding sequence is TGTGCCAGCAGCCAAGGGGGACTAGCGGGTTACAATGAGCAGTTCTTC.

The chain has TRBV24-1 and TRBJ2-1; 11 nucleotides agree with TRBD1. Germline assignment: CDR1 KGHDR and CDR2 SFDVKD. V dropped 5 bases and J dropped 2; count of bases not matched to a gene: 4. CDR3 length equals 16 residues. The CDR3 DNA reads TGTGCCACCAGTGGTTGGACAGGGGGCGCCTACAATGAGCAGTTCTTC. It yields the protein CATSGWTGGAYNEQFF.

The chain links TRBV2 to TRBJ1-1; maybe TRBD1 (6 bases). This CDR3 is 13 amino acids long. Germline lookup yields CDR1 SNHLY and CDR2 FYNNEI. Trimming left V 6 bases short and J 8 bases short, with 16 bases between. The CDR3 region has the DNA TGTGCCAGCAGGAACTGGGGGCAGGTGGAAGCTTTCTTT. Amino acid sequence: CASRNWGQVEAFF.